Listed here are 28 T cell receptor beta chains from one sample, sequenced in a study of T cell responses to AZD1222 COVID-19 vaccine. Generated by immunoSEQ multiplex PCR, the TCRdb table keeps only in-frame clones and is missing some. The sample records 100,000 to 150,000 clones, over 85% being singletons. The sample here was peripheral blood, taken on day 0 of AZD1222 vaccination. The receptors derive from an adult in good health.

Here the CDR3 DNA reads TGTGCCAGCAGTGAATTGAGAACGGGGGCCTACAATGAGCAGTTCTTC. Protein product: CASSELRTGAYNEQFF. The chain couples TRBV25-1 to TRBJ2-1, with D perhaps TRBD2 (6 bases). CDR3 length equals 16 residues. The V end was cut by 1 base, the J end by 2 bases, with 12 bases between. The germline gives CDR1 MGHDK, CDR2 SYGVNS.

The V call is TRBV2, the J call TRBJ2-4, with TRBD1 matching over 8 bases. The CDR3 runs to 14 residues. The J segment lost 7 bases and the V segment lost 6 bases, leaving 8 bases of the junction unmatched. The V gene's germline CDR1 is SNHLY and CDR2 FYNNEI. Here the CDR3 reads CASSAGQARNIQYF. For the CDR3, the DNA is TGTGCCAGCAGCGCGGGACAGGCAAGGAACATTCAGTACTTC.

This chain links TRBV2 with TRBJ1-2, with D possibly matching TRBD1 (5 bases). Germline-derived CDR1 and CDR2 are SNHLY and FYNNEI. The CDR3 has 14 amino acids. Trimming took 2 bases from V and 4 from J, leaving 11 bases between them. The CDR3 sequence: CASSESRAGYGYTF. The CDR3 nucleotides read TGTGCCAGCAGTGAAAGCAGGGCCGGCTATGGCTACACCTTC.

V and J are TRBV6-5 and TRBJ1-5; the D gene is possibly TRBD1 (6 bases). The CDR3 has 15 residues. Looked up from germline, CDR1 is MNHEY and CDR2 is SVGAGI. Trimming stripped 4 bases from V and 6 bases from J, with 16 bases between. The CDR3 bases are TGTGCCAGCAGTTTAACCGGGGGCTCGGGTCAGCCCCAGCATTTT. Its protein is CASSLTGGSGQPQHF.

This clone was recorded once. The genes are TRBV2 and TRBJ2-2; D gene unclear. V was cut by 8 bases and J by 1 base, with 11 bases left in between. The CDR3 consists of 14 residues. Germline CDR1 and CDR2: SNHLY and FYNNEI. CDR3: CASGSSRNTGELFF. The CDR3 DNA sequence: TGTGCCAGCGGGTCTTCGAGGAACACCGGGGAGCTGTTTTTT. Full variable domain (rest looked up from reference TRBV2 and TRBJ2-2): EPEVTQTPSHQVTQMGQEVILRCVPISNHLYFYWYRQILGQKVEFLVSFYNNEISEKSEIFDDQFSVERPDGSNFTLKIRSTKLEDSAMYFCASGSSRNTGELFFGEGSRLTVL.

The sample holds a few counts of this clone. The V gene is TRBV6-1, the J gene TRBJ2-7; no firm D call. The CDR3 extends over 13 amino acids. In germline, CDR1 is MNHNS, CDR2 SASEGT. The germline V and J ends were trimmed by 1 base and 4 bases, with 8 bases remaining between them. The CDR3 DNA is TGTGCCAGCAGTGAAGGGGCACCTTACGAGCAGTACTTC. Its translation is CASSEGAPYEQYF.

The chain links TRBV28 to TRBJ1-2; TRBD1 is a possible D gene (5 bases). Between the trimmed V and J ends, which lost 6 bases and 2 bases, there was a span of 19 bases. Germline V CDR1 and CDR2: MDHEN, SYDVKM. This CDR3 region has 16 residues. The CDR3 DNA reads TGTGCCAGCAGCCGGATGGGGGTCAACATAAACTATGGCTACACCTTC. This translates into CASSRMGVNINYGYTF.

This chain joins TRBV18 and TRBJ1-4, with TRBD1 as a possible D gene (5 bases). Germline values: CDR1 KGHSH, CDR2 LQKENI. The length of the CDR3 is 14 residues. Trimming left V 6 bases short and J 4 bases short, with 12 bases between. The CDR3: CASSSGRSNEKLFF. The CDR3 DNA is TGTGCCAGCTCCTCGGGACGTAGTAATGAAAAACTGTTTTTT.

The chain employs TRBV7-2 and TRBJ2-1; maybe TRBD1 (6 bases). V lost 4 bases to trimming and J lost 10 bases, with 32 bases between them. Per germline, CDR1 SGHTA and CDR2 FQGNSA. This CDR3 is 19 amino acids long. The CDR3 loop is CASSYQKQGSLGTGPEQFF. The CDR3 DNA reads TGTGCCAGCAGCTACCAAAAACAGGGTTCGCTGGGCACCGGGCCCGAGCAGTTCTTC.

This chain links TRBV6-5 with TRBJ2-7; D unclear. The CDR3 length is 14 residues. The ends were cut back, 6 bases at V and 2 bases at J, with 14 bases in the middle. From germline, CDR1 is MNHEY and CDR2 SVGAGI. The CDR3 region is CASSFYPGPYEQYF. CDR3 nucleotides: TGTGCCAGCAGCTTCTACCCCGGGCCCTACGAGCAGTACTTC.

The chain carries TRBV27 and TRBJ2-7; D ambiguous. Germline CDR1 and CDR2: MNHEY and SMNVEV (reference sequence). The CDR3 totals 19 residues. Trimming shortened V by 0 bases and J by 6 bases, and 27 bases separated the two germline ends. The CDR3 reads CASSLSPRFSGLNLAEQYF. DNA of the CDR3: TGTGCCAGCAGTTTATCCCCTCGTTTCTCCGGTCTAAATTTAGCCGAGCAGTACTTC.

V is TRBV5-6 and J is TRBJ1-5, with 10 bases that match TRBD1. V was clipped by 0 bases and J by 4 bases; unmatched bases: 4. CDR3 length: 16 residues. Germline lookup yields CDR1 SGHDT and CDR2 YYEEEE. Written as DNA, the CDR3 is TGTGCCAGCAGCTTGGGACCGGGACAGGGGAATCAGCCCCAGCATTTT. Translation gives CASSLGPGQGNQPQHF. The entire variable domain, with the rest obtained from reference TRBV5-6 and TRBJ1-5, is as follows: DAGVTQSPTHLIKTRGQQVTLRCSPKSGHDTVSWYQQALGQGPQFIFQYYEEEERQRGNFPDRFSGHQFPNYSSELNVNALLLGDSALYLCASSLGPGQGNQPQHFGDGTRLSIL.

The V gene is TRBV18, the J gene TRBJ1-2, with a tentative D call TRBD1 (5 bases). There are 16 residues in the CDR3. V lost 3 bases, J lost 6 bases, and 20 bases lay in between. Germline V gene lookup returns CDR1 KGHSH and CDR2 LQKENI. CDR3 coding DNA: TGTGCCAGCTCACCGCCCATCAGGCAGGGCGGCGATGGCTACACCTTC. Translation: CASSPPIRQGGDGYTF.

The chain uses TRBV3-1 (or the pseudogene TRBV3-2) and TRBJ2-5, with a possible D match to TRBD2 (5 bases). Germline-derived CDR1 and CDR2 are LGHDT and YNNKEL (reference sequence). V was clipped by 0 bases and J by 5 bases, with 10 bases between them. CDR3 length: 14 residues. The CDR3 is CASSQDGDSETQYF. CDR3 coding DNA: TGTGCCAGCAGCCAAGACGGGGATTCGGAGACCCAGTACTTC.

The CDR3 region is CASSAGHVERGYTF. CDR3 DNA: TGTGCCAGCAGCGCCGGACATGTCGAGAGGGGCTACACCTTC. V is TRBV9 and J is TRBJ1-2; weak D call: TRBD1 (5 bases). From germline, CDR1 is SGDLS and CDR2 YYNGEE. V was trimmed by 3 bases and J by 8 bases, leaving 17 bases between them. This CDR3 has 14 residues. The full variable domain, in which reference TRBV9 and TRBJ1-2 provide the parts outside the CDR3, is DSGVTQTPKHLITATGQRVTLRCSPRSGDLSVYWYQQSLDQGLQFLIQYYNGEERAKGNILERFSAQQFPDLHSELNLSSLELGDSALYFCASSAGHVERGYTFGSGTRLTVV.

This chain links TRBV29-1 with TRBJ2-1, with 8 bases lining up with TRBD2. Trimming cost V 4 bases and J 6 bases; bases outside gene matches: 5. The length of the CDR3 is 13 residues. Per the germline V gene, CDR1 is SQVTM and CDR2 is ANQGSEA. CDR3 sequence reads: CSVVAGGFNEQFF. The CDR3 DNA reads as TGCAGCGTTGTTGCGGGAGGTTTCAATGAGCAGTTCTTC.

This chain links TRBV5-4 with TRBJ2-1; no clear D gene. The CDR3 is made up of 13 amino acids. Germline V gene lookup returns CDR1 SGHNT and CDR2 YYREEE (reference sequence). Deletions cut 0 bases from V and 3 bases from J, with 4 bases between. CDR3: CASSLGDYNEQFF. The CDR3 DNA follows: TGTGCCAGCAGCTTGGGCGACTACAATGAGCAGTTCTTC.

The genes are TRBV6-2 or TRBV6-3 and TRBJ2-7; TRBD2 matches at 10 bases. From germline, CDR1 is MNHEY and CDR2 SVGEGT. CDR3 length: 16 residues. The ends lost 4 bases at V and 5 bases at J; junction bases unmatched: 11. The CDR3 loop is CASSFRLAGQTHEQYF. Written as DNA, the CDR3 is TGTGCCAGCAGTTTCCGACTAGCGGGTCAAACCCACGAGCAGTACTTC.

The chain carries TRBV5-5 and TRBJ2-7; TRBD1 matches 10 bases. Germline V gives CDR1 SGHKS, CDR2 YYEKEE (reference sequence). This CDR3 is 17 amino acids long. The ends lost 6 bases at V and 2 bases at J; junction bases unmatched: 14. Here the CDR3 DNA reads TGTGCCAGCAACTTCTCTATCCGCGGACAGGGGGCCTACGAGCAGTACTTC. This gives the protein CASNFSIRGQGAYEQYF.

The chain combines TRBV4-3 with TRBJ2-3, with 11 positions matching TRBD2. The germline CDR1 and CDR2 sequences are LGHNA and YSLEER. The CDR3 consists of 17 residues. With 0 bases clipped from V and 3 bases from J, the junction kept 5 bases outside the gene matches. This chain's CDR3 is CASSQDFRLAGTDTQYF. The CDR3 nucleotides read TGCGCCAGCAGCCAAGATTTTAGACTAGCGGGAACAGATACGCAGTATTTT.

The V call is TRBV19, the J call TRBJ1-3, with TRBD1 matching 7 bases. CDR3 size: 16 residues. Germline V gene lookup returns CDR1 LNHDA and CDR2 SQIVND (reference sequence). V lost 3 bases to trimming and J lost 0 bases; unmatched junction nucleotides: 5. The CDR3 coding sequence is TGTGCCAGTAGTATCTCAGGGGGTGACTCTGGAAACACCATATATTTT. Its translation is CASSISGGDSGNTIYF.

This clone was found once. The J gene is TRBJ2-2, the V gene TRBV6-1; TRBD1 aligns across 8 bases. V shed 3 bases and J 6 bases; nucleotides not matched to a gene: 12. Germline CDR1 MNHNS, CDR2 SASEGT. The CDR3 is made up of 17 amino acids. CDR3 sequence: CASSERAGTGRSGELFF. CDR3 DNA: TGTGCCAGCAGTGAGAGGGCAGGGACAGGACGATCCGGGGAGCTGTTTTTT.

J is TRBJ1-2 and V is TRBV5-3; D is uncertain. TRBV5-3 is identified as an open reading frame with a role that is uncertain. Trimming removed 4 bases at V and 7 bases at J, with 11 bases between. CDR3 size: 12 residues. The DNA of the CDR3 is TGTGCCAGAAGCGACGGTATGCCTGGCTACACCTTC. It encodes CARSDGMPGYTF.

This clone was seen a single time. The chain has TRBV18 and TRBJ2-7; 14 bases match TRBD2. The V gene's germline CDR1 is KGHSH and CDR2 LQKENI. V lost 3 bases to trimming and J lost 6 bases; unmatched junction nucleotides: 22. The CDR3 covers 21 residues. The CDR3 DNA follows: TGTGCCAGCTCACCCTGGGGTCGGGGGACTAGCGGGAGCCGCGGCCCCCCCGAGCAGTACTTC. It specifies CASSPWGRGTSGSRGPPEQYF.

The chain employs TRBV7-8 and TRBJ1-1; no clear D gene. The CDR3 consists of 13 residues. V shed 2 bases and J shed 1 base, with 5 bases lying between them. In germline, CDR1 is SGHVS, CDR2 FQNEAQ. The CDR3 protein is CASSLRTNTEAFF. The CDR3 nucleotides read TGTGCCAGCAGCTTACGGACGAACACTGAAGCTTTCTTT.

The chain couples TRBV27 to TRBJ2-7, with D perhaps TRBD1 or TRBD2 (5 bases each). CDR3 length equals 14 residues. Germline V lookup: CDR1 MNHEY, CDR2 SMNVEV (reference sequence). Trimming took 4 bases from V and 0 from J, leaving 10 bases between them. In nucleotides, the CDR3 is TGTGCCAGCAGTTCAGCCGGGACCTCCTACGAGCAGTACTTC. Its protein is CASSSAGTSYEQYF.

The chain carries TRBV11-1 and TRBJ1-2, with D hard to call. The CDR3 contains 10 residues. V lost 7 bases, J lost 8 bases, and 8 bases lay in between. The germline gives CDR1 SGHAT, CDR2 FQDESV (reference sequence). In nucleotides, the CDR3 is TGTGCCAGCACTGACCTAGGCTACACCTTC. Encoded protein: CASTDLGYTF.

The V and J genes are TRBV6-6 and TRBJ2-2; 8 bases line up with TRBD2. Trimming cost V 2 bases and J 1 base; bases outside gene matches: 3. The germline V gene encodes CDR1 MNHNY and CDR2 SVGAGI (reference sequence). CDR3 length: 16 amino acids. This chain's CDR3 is CASSYVSGGNTGELFF. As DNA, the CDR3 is TGTGCCAGCAGTTACGTAAGCGGGGGGAACACCGGGGAGCTGTTTTTT.